A selection of T cell receptor beta chains follows, all from one sample in a study of blood T cells in healthy people across ages. One entry per CDR3 protein results from TCRdb running MiXCR on the 5' RACE reads. The sample shows fewer than 700,000 distinct CDR3 sequences, 40% to 45% of them seen only once. Material: blood. The receptors were gathered from a man older than 75 in good health. Each CDR3 is given with its conserved first and last residue. The D gene is left open where the match is weak. Rows give clone size only sometimes, using once, few, many, or a class for an expanded clone.

D | J | length | V | size | CDR3 | DNA
. | TRBJ2-3 | 15 | TRBV6-1 | few | CASSGDMTSTDTQYF | TGTGCCAGCAGTGGAGACATGACTAGCACAGATACGCAGTATTTT
. | TRBJ1-1 | 14 | TRBV4-3 | many | CASSQVVGNTEAFF | TGCGCCAGCAGCCAAGTGGTCGGGAACACTGAAGCTTTCTTT
. | TRBJ2-3 | 14 | TRBV7-2 | few | CASSSDLRTDTQYF | TGTGCCAGCAGCTCCGACCTCAGGACAGATACGCAGTATTTT
. | TRBJ2-1 | 11 | TRBV5-8 | many | CASTRYNEQFF | TGTGCCAGCACTCGCTACAATGAGCAGTTCTTC
. | TRBJ2-7 | 13 | TRBV7-2 | few | CASSLGAIYEQYF | TGTGCCAGCAGCTTAGGGGCAATCTACGAGCAGTACTTC
TRBD1 | TRBJ2-2 | 16 | TRBV6-6 | . | CASSSSGTGVTGELFF | TGTGCCAGCAGTTCTTCCGGGACAGGGGTCACCGGGGAGCTGTTTTTT
. | TRBJ2-2 | 16 | TRBV3-1 | . | CASSQDLGGGTGELFF | TGTGCCAGCAGCCAAGATTTGGGGGGAGGCACCGGGGAGCTGTTTTTT
. | TRBJ1-1 | 14 | TRBV20-1 | . | CSARVPWGNTEAFF | TGCAGTGCTAGGGTCCCCTGGGGGAACACTGAAGCTTTCTTT
. | TRBJ1-5 | 14 | TRBV12-3/TRBV12-4 | few | CASSSSSRNQPQHF | TGTGCCAGCAGTTCCTCAAGCCGCAATCAGCCCCAGCATTTT
TRBD1 | TRBJ2-5 | 13 | TRBV29-1 | few | CSGRRDRGEWQYF | TGCAGCGGCCGCCGGGACAGGGGGGAATGGCAGTACTTC
TRBD2 | TRBJ2-1 | 14 | TRBV6-2/TRBV6-3 | . | CASSFNPGLTEQFF | TGTGCCAGCAGTTTCAACCCGGGACTAACTGAGCAGTTCTTC
. | TRBJ2-3 | 13 | TRBV27 | . | CASSSTAAGTQYF | TGTGCCAGCAGTTCTACGGCTGCGGGTACGCAGTATTTT